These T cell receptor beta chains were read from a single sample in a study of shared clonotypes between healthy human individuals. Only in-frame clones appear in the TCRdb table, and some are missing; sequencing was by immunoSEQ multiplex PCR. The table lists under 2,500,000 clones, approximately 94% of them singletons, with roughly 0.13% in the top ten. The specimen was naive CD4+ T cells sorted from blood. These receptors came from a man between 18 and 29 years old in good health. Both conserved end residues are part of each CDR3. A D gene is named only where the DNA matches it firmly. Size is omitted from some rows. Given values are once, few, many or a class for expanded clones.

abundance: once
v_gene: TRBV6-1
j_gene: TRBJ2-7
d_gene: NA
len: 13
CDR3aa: CASRATNSYEQYF
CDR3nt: TGTGCCAGCAGAGCGACAAACTCCTACGAGCAGTACTTC

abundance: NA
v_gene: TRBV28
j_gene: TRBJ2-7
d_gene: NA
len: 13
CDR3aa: CASTGGSSYEQYF
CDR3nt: TGTGCCAGCACGGGCGGGTCCTCCTACGAGCAGTACTTC

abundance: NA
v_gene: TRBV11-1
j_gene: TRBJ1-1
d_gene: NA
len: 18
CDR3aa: CASSTSPPGWQGDFEAFF
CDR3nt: TGTGCCAGCAGCACTAGCCCCCCCGGGTGGCAGGGTGACTTTGAAGCTTTCTTT

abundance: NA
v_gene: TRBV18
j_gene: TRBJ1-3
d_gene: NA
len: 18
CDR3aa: CASSPLDQSQNSGNTIYF
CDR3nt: TGTGCCAGCTCACCATTAGACCAATCCCAAAACTCTGGAAACACCATATATTTT

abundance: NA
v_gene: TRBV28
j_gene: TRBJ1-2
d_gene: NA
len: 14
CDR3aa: CASREQASNYGYTF
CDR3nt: TGTGCCAGCAGGGAACAGGCCTCTAACTATGGCTACACCTTC

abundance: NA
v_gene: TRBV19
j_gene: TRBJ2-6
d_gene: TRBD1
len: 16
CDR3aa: CAIRTGEGSGANVLTF
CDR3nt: TGTGCCATCCGGACAGGGGAAGGCTCTGGGGCCAACGTCCTGACTTTC

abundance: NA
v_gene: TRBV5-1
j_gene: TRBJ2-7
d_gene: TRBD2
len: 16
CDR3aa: CASSSGGTSGTNEQYF
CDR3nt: TGCGCCAGCAGCTCAGGAGGGACTAGCGGGACTAACGAGCAGTACTTC

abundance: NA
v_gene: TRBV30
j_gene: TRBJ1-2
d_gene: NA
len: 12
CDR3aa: CAWSDRVGGYTF
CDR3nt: TGTGCCTGGAGTGACAGGGTAGGGGGCTACACCTTC

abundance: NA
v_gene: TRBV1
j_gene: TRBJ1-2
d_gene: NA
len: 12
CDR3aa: CTSSQGTGNGPF
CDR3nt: TGCACCAGCAGTCAAGGGACAGGGAACGGTCCCTTC

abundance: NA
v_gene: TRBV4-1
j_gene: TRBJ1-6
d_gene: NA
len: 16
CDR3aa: CASSEGPSLNNSPLHF
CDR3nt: TGCGCCAGCAGCGAGGGCCCTTCCTTAAATAATTCACCCCTCCACTTT

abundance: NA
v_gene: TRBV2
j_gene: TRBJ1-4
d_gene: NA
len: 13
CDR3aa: CASRGSLGEKLFF
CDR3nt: TGTGCCAGCAGGGGAAGTCTGGGGGAAAAACTGTTTTTT

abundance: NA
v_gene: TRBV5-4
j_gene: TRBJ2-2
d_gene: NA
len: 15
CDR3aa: CASSLSASRTGELFF
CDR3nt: TGTGCCAGCAGCTTGTCGGCTAGCCGGACCGGGGAGCTGTTTTTT

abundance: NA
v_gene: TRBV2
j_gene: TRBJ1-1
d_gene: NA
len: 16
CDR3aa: CASRVRQGEGNTEAFF
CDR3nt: TGTGCCAGCAGGGTGCGGCAGGGTGAGGGGAACACTGAAGCTTTCTTT

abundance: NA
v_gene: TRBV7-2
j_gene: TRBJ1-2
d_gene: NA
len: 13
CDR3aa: CASSLGQYYGYTF
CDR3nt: TGTGCCAGCAGCTTAGGACAGTACTATGGCTACACCTTC